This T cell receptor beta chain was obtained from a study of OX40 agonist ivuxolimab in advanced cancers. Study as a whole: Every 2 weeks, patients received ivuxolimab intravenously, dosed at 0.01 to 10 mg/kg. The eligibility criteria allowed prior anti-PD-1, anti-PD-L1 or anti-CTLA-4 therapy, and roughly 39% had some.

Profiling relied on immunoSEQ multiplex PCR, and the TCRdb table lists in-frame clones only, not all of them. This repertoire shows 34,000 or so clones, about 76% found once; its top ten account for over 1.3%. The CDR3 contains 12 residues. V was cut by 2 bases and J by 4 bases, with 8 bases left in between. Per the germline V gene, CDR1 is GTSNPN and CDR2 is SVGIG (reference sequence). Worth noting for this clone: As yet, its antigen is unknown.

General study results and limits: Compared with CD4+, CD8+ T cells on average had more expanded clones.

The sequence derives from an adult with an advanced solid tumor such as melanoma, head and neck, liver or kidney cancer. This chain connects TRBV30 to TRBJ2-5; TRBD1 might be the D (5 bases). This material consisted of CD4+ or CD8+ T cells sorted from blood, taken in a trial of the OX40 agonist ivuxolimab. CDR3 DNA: TGTGCCTGGAGTATCCAGGGAGAGACCCAGTACTTC. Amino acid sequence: CAWSIQGETQYF.